This T cell receptor beta chain was captured by sequencing in a study of control samples from healthy donors and cancer patients. The V gene's germline CDR1 is KGHDR and CDR2 SFDVKD. CDR3 length: 15 amino acids. Trimming pared 5 bases from V and 5 bases from J, leaving 14 bases between. The repertoire was sequenced with immunoSEQ multiplex PCR; TCRdb's copy has only in-frame clones and lacks some. The profile shows 100,000 to 150,000 clones, around nine tenths of them singletons. The receptor was isolated from a young man in good health. The gene calls are TRBV24-1 and TRBJ2-2; tentative D call: TRBD2 (6 bases). Source material: blood. CDR3 sequence: CATSAQRVGTGELFF. CDR3 nucleotides: TGTGCCACCAGTGCCCAGCGGGTCGGAACCGGGGAGCTGTTTTTT.